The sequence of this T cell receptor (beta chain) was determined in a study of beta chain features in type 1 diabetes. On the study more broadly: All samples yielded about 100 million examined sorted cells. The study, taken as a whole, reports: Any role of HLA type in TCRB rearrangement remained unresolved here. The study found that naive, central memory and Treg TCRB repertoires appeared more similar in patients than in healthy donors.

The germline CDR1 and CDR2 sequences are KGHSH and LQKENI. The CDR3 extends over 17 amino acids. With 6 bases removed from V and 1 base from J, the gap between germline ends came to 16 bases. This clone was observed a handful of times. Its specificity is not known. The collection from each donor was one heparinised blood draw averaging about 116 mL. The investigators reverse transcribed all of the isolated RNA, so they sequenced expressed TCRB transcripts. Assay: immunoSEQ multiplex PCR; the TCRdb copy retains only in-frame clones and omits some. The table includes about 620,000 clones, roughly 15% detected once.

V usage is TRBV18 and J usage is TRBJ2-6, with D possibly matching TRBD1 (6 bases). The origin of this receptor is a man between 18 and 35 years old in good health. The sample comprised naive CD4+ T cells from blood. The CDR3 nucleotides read TGTGCCAGCTCTCCCAGGGGTCAGAGATCTGGGGCCAACGTCCTGACTTTC. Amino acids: CASSPRGQRSGANVLTF. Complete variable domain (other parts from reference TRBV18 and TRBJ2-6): NAGVMQNPRHLVRRRGQEARLRCSPMKGHSHVYWYRQLPEEGLKFMVYLQKENIIDESGMPKERFSAEFPKEGPSILRIQQVVRGDSAAYFCASSPRGQRSGANVLTFGAGSRLTVL.